This T cell receptor beta chain was recorded in a study of T-cell memory formation after mild COVID-19. One entry per CDR3 protein results from TCRdb running MiXCR on the 5' RACE reads. Of approximately 400,000 distinct CDR3 sequences in the sample, 20% to 25% are singletons; the top ten hold 7% to 9.5%. This clonotype was detected only a few times. The germline gives CDR1 SGHTA, CDR2 FQGTGA. After removal of 5 bases from V and 2 bases from J, the junction contained 5 bases not matched to a gene. There are 15 residues in the CDR3. The source of this sequence is an adult woman who had mild COVID-19 (a few samples of this study predate the infection). Cell type and time point are not known. V gene TRBV7-3 combines with J gene TRBJ2-3, with 9 bases identical to TRBD2. Sequences were obtained from PBMCs or a T cell subset sorted from them (not recorded which). CDR3 sequence reads: CASSTRGGYTDTQYF. DNA for the CDR3: TGTGCCAGCAGCACGCGGGGGGGCTACACAGATACGCAGTATTTT.